One sample yielded the 2 T cell receptor beta chains listed below, sequenced in a study of cytomegalovirus exposure and HLA in healthy donors. The protocol was immunoSEQ multiplex PCR, while the TCRdb copy is restricted to in-frame clones and leaves out a portion. The sample shows 70,000 to 75,000 clones, approximately 94% of them seen only once. Sequenced sample: PBMCs. The source of these receptors is a woman younger than 35 in good health and CMV-seropositive.

This clone was seen a single time. The V and J genes are TRBV11-2 and TRBJ1-2, with a weak D call TRBD1 (6 bases). The CDR3 spans 15 residues. Per germline, CDR1 SGHAT and CDR2 FQNNGV. The V gene lost 0 bases and the J gene lost 1 base, with 9 bases spanning the gap. For the CDR3, the DNA is TGTGCCAGCAGCTTAGAGGCACAGGGTAACTATGGCTACACCTTC. Protein sequence: CASSLEAQGNYGYTF. The variable domain in full, with the rest retrieved from reference TRBV11-2 and TRBJ1-2, is EAGVAQSPRYKIIEKRQSVAFWCNPISGHATLYWYQQILGQGPKLLIQFQNNGVVDDSQLPKDRFSAERLKGVDSTLKIQPAKLEDSAVYLCASSLEAQGNYGYTFGSGTRLTVV.

The chain couples TRBV4-3 to TRBJ2-7, with D uncertain. CDR1 and CDR2 (germline): LGHNA, YSLEER. The CDR3 length is 14 residues. Trimming cost V 0 bases and J 5 bases, with 11 bases left between them. This CDR3 is CASSQEATYHEQYF. CDR3 nucleotide sequence: TGCGCCAGCAGCCAAGAAGCCACTTACCACGAGCAGTACTTC.